The entry below gives a single TCR beta chain sequence along with its context. The record originates from a study of technical replicates of blood from several donors. Some clones are missing from TCRdb's copy, which holds only in-frame ones; the method was immunoSEQ multiplex PCR. Of tens of thousands of clones in the sample, around 94% were seen once. The CDR3 totals 14 residues. J was trimmed by 0 bases and V by 3 bases; bases with no gene match: 2. Per the germline V gene, CDR1 is KGHSH and CDR2 is LQKENI. This sequence joins TRBV18 and TRBJ2-7; 7 positions match TRBD2. This sequence originates from a human donor in good health. Sequencing was performed on T cells isolated from PBMCs. The CDR3 loop reads CASSPRDYSYEQYF. The CDR3 DNA follows: TGTGCCAGCTCACCCCGGGACTACTCCTACGAGCAGTACTTC.